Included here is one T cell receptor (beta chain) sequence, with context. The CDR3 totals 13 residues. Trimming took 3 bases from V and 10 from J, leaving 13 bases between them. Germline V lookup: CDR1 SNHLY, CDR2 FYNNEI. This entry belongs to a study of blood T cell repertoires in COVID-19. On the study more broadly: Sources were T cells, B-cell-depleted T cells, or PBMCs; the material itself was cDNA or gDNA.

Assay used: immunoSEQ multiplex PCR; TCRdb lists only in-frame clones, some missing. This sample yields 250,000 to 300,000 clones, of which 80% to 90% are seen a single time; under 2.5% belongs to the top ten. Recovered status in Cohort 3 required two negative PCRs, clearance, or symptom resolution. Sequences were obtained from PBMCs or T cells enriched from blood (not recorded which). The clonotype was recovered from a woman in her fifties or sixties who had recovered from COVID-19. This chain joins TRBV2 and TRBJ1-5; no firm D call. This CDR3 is CASSDREGSPQHF. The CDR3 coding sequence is TGTGCCAGCAGTGACCGGGAAGGTTCACCCCAGCATTTT.